This T cell receptor (beta chain) was recovered during a study of pediatric ulcerative colitis. General study results and limits: In rectum, acute severe colitis had expanded clones and less diversity. Blood-rectal clonal overlap within each person was significantly higher in ulcerative colitis patients than controls. A couple of rectal clonotypes were found only in ulcerative colitis patients, all of them.

Per the germline V gene, CDR1 is LNHDA and CDR2 is SQIVND (reference sequence). The CDR3 has 18 residues. The junction had 11 bases not matched to a gene; V was cut back by 6 bases and J by 1 base. In the case of this clone: The antigen remains undetermined.

Up to 500,000 reads were sequenced per sample. Clones were sequenced by immunoSEQ multiplex PCR, and TCRdb holds only the in-frame ones, with some missing. Here the sample spans more than 50,000 clones, over 70% being singletons. The rearrangement joins TRBV19 to TRBJ2-6; 8 bases are shared with TRBD1. The TCR comes from a boy between 10 and 17 years old who was a control in a study of pediatric ulcerative colitis. The material sequenced was blood. Here the CDR3 reads CASRGGQGRKSGANVLTF. CDR3 in DNA: TGTGCCAGTAGGGGAGGACAGGGCAGAAAATCTGGGGCCAACGTCCTGACTTTC.